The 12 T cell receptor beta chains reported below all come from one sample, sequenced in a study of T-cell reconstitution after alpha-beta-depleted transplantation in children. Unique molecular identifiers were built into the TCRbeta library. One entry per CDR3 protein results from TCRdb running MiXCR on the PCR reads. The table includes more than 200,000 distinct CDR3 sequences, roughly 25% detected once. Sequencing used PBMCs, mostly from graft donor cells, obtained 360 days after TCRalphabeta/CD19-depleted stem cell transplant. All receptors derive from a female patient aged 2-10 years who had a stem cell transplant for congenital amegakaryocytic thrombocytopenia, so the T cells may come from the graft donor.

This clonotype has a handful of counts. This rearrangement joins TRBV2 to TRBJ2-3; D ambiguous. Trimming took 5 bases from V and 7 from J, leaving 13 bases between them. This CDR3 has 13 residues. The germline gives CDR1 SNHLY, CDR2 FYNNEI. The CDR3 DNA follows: TGTGCCAGCAGTCTTGGCGGCATGAATACGCAGTATTTT. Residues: CASSLGGMNTQYF.

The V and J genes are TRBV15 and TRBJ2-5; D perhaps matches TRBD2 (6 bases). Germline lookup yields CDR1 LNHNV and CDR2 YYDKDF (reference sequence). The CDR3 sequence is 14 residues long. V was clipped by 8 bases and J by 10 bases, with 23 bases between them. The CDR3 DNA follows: TGTGCCACCCGTCGACTAGATGGGCGGATGGACCAGTACTTC. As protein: CATRRLDGRMDQYF.

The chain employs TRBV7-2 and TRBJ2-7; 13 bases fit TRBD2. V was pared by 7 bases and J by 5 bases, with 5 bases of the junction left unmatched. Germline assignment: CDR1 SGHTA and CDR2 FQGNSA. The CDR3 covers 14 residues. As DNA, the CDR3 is TGTGCCAGCACCCGAGGACTAGCGGGAGACGAGCAGTACTTC. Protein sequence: CASTRGLAGDEQYF.

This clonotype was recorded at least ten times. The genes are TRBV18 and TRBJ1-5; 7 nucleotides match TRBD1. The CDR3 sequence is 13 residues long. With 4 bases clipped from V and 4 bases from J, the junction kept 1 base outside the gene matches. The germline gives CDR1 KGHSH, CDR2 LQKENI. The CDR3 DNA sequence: TGTGCCAGCTCACGACAGGGAAATCAGCCCCAGCATTTT. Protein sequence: CASSRQGNQPQHF. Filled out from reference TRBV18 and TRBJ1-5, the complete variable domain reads NAGVMQNPRHLVRRRGQEARLRCSPMKGHSHVYWYRQLPEEGLKFMVYLQKENIIDESGMPKERFSAEFPKEGPSILRIQQVVRGDSAAYFCASSRQGNQPQHFGDGTRLSIL.

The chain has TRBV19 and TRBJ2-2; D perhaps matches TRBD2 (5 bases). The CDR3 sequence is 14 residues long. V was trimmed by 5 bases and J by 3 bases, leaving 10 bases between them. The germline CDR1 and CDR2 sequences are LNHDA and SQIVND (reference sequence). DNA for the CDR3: TGTGCCAGTAGTTTTGGGGAGTACACCGGGGAGCTGTTTTTT. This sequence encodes CASSFGEYTGELFF.

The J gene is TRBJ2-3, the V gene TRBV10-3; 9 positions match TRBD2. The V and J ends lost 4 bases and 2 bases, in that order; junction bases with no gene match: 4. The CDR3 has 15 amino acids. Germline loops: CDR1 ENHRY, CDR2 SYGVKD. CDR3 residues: CAISGIAGDTDTQYF. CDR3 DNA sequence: TGTGCCATCAGTGGGATAGCGGGGGACACAGATACGCAGTATTTT.

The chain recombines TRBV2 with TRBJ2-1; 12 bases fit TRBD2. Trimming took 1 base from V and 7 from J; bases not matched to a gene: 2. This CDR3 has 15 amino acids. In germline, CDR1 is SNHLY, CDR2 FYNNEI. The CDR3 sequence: CASSEEGTSGNEQFF. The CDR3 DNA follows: TGTGCCAGCAGTGAAGAGGGGACTAGCGGGAATGAGCAGTTCTTC.

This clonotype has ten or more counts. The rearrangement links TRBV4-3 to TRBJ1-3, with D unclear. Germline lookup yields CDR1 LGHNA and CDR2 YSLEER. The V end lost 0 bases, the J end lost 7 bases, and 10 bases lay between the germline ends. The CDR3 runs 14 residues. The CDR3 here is CASSQDRAMNTIYF. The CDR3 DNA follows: TGCGCCAGCAGCCAAGATCGCGCGATGAACACCATATATTTT.

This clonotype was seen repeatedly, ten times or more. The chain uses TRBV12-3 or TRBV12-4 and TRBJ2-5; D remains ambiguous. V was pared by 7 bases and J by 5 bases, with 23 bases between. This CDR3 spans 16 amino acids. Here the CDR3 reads CASTLVYNRRAETQYF. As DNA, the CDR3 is TGTGCCAGCACCCTAGTTTATAACAGAAGAGCCGAGACCCAGTACTTC.

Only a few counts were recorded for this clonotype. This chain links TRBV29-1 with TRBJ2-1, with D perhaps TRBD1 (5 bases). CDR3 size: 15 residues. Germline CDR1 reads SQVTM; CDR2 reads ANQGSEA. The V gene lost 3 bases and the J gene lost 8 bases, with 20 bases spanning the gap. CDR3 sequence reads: CSVDGQPGHVDEQFF. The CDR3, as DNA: TGCAGCGTTGATGGGCAGCCAGGGCATGTGGATGAGCAGTTCTTC.

The CDR3 is CASSRGGVSYNEQFF. CDR3 DNA: TGCGCCAGCAGCCGGGGGGGGGTCTCCTACAATGAGCAGTTCTTC. The chain couples TRBV5-1 to TRBJ2-1; 8 positions match TRBD2. With 4 bases clipped from V and 0 bases from J, the junction kept 3 bases outside the gene matches. The CDR3 runs 15 residues. Germline CDR1 SGHRS, CDR2 YFSETQ.

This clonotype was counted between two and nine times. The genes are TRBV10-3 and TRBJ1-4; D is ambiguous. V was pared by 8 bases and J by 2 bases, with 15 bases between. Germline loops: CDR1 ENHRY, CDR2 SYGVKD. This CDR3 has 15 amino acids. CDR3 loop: CAIARDRETNEKLFF. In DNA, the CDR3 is TGTGCCATCGCACGAGACCGAGAGACTAATGAAAAACTGTTTTTT.